Below are 14 T cell receptor beta chains sequenced from a single sample in a study of regulatory T cells in long-lasting Graves disease. CDR3-region Arm-PCR and iRepertoire HTBI primers produced the TCR beta libraries. TCRdb ran MiXCR on the multiplex PCR reads and lists one entry per CDR3 protein. The sample lists a few hundred thousand distinct CDR3 sequences, just over 20% occurring once. The time point was: newly diagnosed GD, antithyroid drugs for less than 3 months. PBMC RNA served as the TCR library source. This specimen consisted of peripheral blood mononuclear cells (PBMCs), obtained at new diagnosis, from a patient treated with antithyroid drugs. The source is a female donor with Graves disease.

Many counts were recorded for this clonotype. V usage is TRBV7-2 and J usage is TRBJ2-1; D gene unclear. The V gene's germline CDR1 is SGHTA and CDR2 FQGNSA. The CDR3 runs to 14 residues. Trimming removed 1 base at V and 0 bases at J, with 4 bases between. CDR3 sequence (DNA): TGTGCCAGCAGCTTAGGGAGCTCCTACAATGAGCAGTTCTTC. Encoded protein: CASSLGSSYNEQFF.

V and J are TRBV2 and TRBJ1-1; 7 bases map to TRBD1. Germline V gene sequence: CDR1 SNHLY, CDR2 FYNNEI. There are 14 residues in the CDR3. The ends lost 6 bases at V and 1 base at J; junction bases unmatched: 5. DNA of the CDR3: TGTGCCAGCAGAGACGACAGGGCGAACACTGAAGCTTTCTTT. This translates into CASRDDRANTEAFF.

This clonotype was observed at least ten times. The chain is built from TRBV20-1 and TRBJ1-2; possibly TRBD1 for D (5 bases). CDR3 length equals 14 residues. V was clipped by 0 bases and J by 2 bases, with 10 bases between them. Germline CDR1 and CDR2: DFQATT and SNEGSKA (reference sequence). CDR3 sequence reads: CSARDQDTNYGYTF. The CDR3, as DNA: TGCAGTGCTAGAGATCAGGACACGAACTATGGCTACACCTTC.

This clonotype was recorded many times. The chain has TRBV2 and TRBJ2-7; 10 bases map to TRBD2. The V gene end was trimmed by 8 bases and the J gene end by 4 bases; junction bases not matched to a gene: 14. The CDR3 length is 16 residues. Germline V gene sequence: CDR1 SNHLY, CDR2 FYNNEI. CDR3 nucleotide sequence: TGTGCCAGCGGAACTCTAGCGGGAGTCCCTTTATACGAGCAGTACTTC. It encodes CASGTLAGVPLYEQYF.

The rearrangement uses TRBV20-1 and TRBJ1-5; maybe TRBD1 (5 bases). Germline loops: CDR1 DFQATT, CDR2 SNEGSKA (reference sequence). The CDR3 sequence is 14 residues long. Trimming left V 4 bases short and J 2 bases short, with 12 bases between. The CDR3 DNA follows: TGCAGTGCTACGGTGACGGGGGGCAATCAGCCCCAGCATTTT. This sequence encodes CSATVTGGNQPQHF.

Notes on this clonotype: One junction end disagrees with the germline gene, perhaps due to a read error. The chain has TRBV4-1 and TRBJ1-2; maybe TRBD1 (6 bases). The CDR3 is 12 residues long. Germline values: CDR1 MGHRA, CDR2 YSYEKL. As DNA, the CDR3 is TGCGCCAGCAGCCAAGGAAGGGGGGCCGTTCTCTTC. It translates to CASSQGRGAVLF.

This clonotype was counted ten times or more. The chain employs TRBV29-1 and TRBJ2-7; perhaps D is TRBD1 or TRBD2 (6 bases each). The CDR3 length is 13 residues. V was cut by 3 bases and J by 5 bases, with 14 bases left in between. Looked up from germline, CDR1 is SQVTM and CDR2 is ANQGSEA. The CDR3 DNA follows: TGCAGCGTTGATAGGGGGGTTGGGGACGAGCAGTACTTC. Translation: CSVDRGVGDEQYF.

CDR3 coding DNA: TGTGCCAGCAGCCAATTACGGGACAGGGATCCCTACGAGCAGTACTTC. Translated: CASSQLRDRDPYEQYF. V usage is TRBV3-2 and J usage is TRBJ2-7; the D segment call TRBD1 is taken from the table without a DNA check. TRBV3-2 is listed as a pseudogene. The CDR3 is 16 residues long.

Many counts were recorded for this clonotype. Mismatch with germline at one junction end may stem from a read error. The chain recombines TRBV11-2 with TRBJ2-1, with D maybe TRBD1 (6 bases). Germline CDR1 and CDR2: SGHAT and FQNNGV. The CDR3 spans 13 residues. The CDR3 DNA reads as TGTGCCAGCAGCTTAAAGGGGGACAATGGGCAGTTCTTC. The encoded protein is CASSLKGDNGQFF.

V gene TRBV6-2 or TRBV6-3 combines with J gene TRBJ2-1, with TRBD2 identical over 8 bases. From germline, CDR1 is MNHEY and CDR2 SVGEGT. The CDR3 sequence is 14 residues long. V gave up 5 bases and J gave up 9 bases; unmatched junction bases: 9. This chain's CDR3 is CASSTPSGSGEQFF. CDR3 DNA: TGTGCCAGCAGTACCCCAAGCGGGAGCGGTGAGCAGTTCTTC.

This clonotype has ten or more counts. The chain is built from TRBV20-1 and TRBJ2-1; TRBD1 matches at 11 bases. V lost 6 bases, J lost 12 bases, and 10 bases stayed unmatched. The CDR3 length is 13 residues. The germline V gene has CDR1 DFQATT and CDR2 SNEGSKA (reference sequence). The CDR3 loop is CSARTGGGGRQFF. CDR3 bases: TGCAGTGCAAGGACAGGGGGCGGGGGGAGGCAGTTCTTC.

This clonotype was found many times. V usage is TRBV6-5 and J usage is TRBJ2-7, with D possibly being TRBD1 (6 bases). In germline, CDR1 is MNHEY, CDR2 SVGAGI. Between the trimmed V and J ends, which lost 4 bases and 2 bases, there was a span of 18 bases. The CDR3 contains 16 residues. The DNA of the CDR3 is TGTGCCAGCAGTTTCTCCCGGACAGAGCCCACCTACGAGCAGTACTTC. Translation gives CASSFSRTEPTYEQYF.

CDR3 residues: CASSLNFRIDTTDTQYF. The CDR3 bases are TGTGCCAGCAGCTTAAATTTCCGGATAGACACCACAGATACGCAGTATTTT. The rearrangement uses TRBV7-2 and TRBJ2-3; D uncertain. In germline, CDR1 is SGHTA, CDR2 FQGNSA. The CDR3 is made up of 17 amino acids. V lost 2 bases and J lost 2, with 17 bases in between.

This clonotype showed up many times. The V call is TRBV12-3 or TRBV12-4, the J call TRBJ2-5, with D possibly being TRBD2 (6 bases). The CDR3 runs to 14 residues. V shed 3 bases and J shed 2 bases, with 10 bases lying between them. CDR3 sequence (DNA): TGTGCCAGCAGTTTCTCGGGAGTTCAAGAGACCCAGTACTTC. Protein: CASSFSGVQETQYF.